This T cell receptor beta chain was identified in a study of T cells after yellow fever vaccination. The wider study: CD3, CD45RA, CCR7 and CD95 were used to sort EM, EMRA, CM and Tscm memory subsets. Preparing low-cell-number fractions relied on SMART-Seq v4 Ultra Low Input.

The germline V gene encodes CDR1 SGDLS and CDR2 YYNGEE. V was pared by 4 bases and J by 1 base, with 10 bases of the junction left unmatched. The CDR3 totals 16 residues. TCRdb processed the 5' RACE reads anew with MiXCR; each CDR3 protein has one entry. Of over 10,000 distinct CDR3 sequences in the sample, under 6% are singletons; the top ten hold roughly 0.9%. This clonotype showed up many times. Study-wide results and caveats: CD4 and CD8 compartments shared a small share of clonotypes. There were almost no vaccine-responding clonotypes detectable in the sorted memory subsets on day 0.

The sequenced sample was PBMCs, either bulk or a sorted T-cell subset (CD4+, CD8+, memory, or dextramer-sorted; not recorded which), obtained on the day of the yellow fever booster vaccination. This TCR was recovered from a man between 25 and 39 years old who received the YFV17D yellow fever vaccine. The chain joins TRBV9 to TRBJ2-5; 7 bases are shared with TRBD2. The CDR3 here is CASSPRGGSSQETQYF. Written as DNA, the CDR3 is TGTGCCAGCAGCCCAAGGGGCGGGAGTTCCCAAGAGACCCAGTACTTC.